The 9 T cell receptor beta chains reported below all come from one sample, sequenced in a study of PD-1 blockade in classical Hodgkin lymphoma. Every patient was affected by relapse after autologous stem cell transplantation, while exposure to brentuximab vedotin was not uniform. Clones were read by immunoSEQ multiplex PCR, and TCRdb kept only the in-frame ones, dropping some. The data hold 40,000 to 50,000 clones, with just under 80% observed a single time. Sequenced material: peripheral blood mononuclear cells (PBMCs), taken at baseline. These TCRs come from a human donor with classical Hodgkin lymphoma.

The V and J genes are TRBV6-1 and TRBJ1-2; possibly TRBD1 for D (5 bases). This CDR3 is 11 amino acids long. The ends were cut back, 6 bases at V and 8 bases at J, with 10 bases in the middle. Looked up from germline, CDR1 is MNHNS and CDR2 is SASEGT. In DNA, the CDR3 is TGTGCCAGCAGGATGGGGGTAGGCTACACCTTC. This codes for CASRMGVGYTF.

This chain uses TRBV7-2 with TRBJ2-3; no clear D. The length of the CDR3 is 14 residues. Germline V CDR1 and CDR2: SGHTA, FQGNSA. V dropped 8 bases and J dropped 0 bases, with 12 bases sitting between them. The CDR3 DNA follows: TGTGCCAGCGTCAGTCCGGGTAGCACAGATACGCAGTATTTT. Its translation is CASVSPGSTDTQYF.

The J gene is TRBJ1-4, the V gene TRBV4-1; 7 bases are shared with TRBD1. V dropped 2 bases and J dropped 5; count of bases not matched to a gene: 5. The CDR3 loop spans 15 amino acids. Per germline, CDR1 MGHRA and CDR2 YSYEKL. The CDR3 DNA reads as TGCGCCAGCAGCCAAACGACAGGGACCAATGAAAAACTGTTTTTT. Its translation: CASSQTTGTNEKLFF.

This sequence joins TRBV2 and TRBJ2-3; 9 nucleotides line up with TRBD2. CDR1 and CDR2 from the germline V gene are SNHLY and FYNNEI. The junction had 5 bases not matched to a gene; V was cut back by 6 bases and J by 4 bases. This CDR3 contains 14 residues. CDR3 in amino acids: CASSGTSRADTQYF. For the CDR3, the DNA is TGTGCCAGCAGCGGGACTAGCCGCGCAGATACGCAGTATTTT.

The V gene is TRBV4-2, the J gene TRBJ2-1; TRBD1 might be the D (6 bases). V lost 3 bases and J 4 bases, leaving 16 bases between the germline ends. CDR3 length equals 16 residues. Germline-derived CDR1 and CDR2 are LGHNA and YNFKEQ. CDR3 residues: CASSQQGTREYNEQFF. The CDR3 nucleotides read TGTGCCAGCAGCCAGCAGGGGACCAGAGAGTACAATGAGCAGTTCTTC.

This clone was found a few times. The chain recombines TRBV6-5 with TRBJ2-3, with D perhaps TRBD2 (7 bases). This CDR3 has 13 residues. The V gene's germline CDR1 is MNHEY and CDR2 SVGAGI. With 7 bases removed from V and 2 bases from J, the gap between germline ends came to 10 bases. CDR3 in DNA: TGTGCCAGCAATGGGGGGGCCACAGATACGCAGTATTTT. It yields the protein CASNGGATDTQYF.

The chain couples TRBV7-9 to TRBJ2-1; 11 bases map to TRBD2. From germline, CDR1 is SEHNR and CDR2 FQNEAQ (reference sequence). V dropped 0 bases and J dropped 9; count of bases not matched to a gene: 4. The CDR3 contains 15 residues. Here the CDR3 DNA reads TGTGCCAGCAGCTTAGCTAGCGGGGGGGCCGTTGAGCAGTTCTTC. This codes for CASSLASGGAVEQFF.

This chain links TRBV4-1 with TRBJ2-5; D uncertain. The CDR3 contains 15 residues. Per the germline V gene, CDR1 is MGHRA and CDR2 is YSYEKL. Trimming removed 4 bases at V and 1 base at J, with 13 bases between. The CDR3 protein is CASSLIWGSQETQYF. The CDR3 region has the DNA TGCGCCAGCAGCCTAATCTGGGGATCCCAAGAGACCCAGTACTTC.

J is TRBJ1-5 and V is TRBV30; weak D call: TRBD1 (6 bases). The CDR3 runs to 17 residues. The germline V gene has CDR1 GTSNPN and CDR2 SVGIG (reference sequence). Trimming took 4 bases from V and 0 from J, leaving 19 bases between them. The CDR3 sequence is CAWNAPGAEHSNQPQHF. The CDR3 coding sequence is TGTGCCTGGAATGCACCGGGGGCCGAACATAGCAATCAGCCCCAGCATTTT. The full variable domain, rest sourced from reference TRBV30 and TRBJ1-5, is SQTIHQWPATLVQPVGSPLSLECTVEGTSNPNLYWYRQAAGRGLQLLFYSVGIGQISSEVPQNLSASRPQDRQFILSSKKLLLSDSGFYLCAWNAPGAEHSNQPQHFGDGTRLSIL.